The entry below gives a single T cell receptor beta chain sequence along with its context. The CDR3 has 15 amino acids. Trimming took off 6 bases at V and 1 base at J, with 15 bases between the two ends. Germline V gene lookup returns CDR1 SQVTM and CDR2 ANQGSEA. This table comes from immunoSEQ multiplex PCR, and its TCRdb copy is limited to in-frame clones, with some not included. Of 130,000 to 150,000 clones in the sample, more than 75% were seen once. The data were obtained in a study of blood T cell repertoires in COVID-19. This TCR was sampled from a man at least 80 years old with acute or convalescent COVID-19. The source material was peripheral blood. The gene calls are TRBV29-1 and TRBJ2-2; D uncertain. The DNA for the CDR3 is TGCAGCGTCGGTGCCGAGTTCGAGAACACCGGGGAGCTGTTTTTT. Translated, it gives CSVGAEFENTGELFF.